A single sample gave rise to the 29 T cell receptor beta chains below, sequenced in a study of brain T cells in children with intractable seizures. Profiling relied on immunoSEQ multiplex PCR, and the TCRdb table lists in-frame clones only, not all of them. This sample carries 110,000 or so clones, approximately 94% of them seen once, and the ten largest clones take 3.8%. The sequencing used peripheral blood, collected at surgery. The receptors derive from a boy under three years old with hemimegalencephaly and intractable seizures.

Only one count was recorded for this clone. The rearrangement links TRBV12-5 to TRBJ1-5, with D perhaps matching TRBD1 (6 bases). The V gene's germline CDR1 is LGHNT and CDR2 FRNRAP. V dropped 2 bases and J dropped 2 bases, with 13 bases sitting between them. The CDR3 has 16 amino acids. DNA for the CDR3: TGTGCTAGTGGTTTGTATTCAGGGGCGGGCAATCAGCCCCAGCATTTT. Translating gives CASGLYSGAGNQPQHF.

CDR3 region: CASSYRRGPWPAGANVLTF. CDR3 sequence (DNA): TGTGCCAGCAGTTACCGGCGGGGGCCCTGGCCCGCTGGGGCCAACGTCCTGACTTTC. This chain links TRBV6-2 or TRBV6-3 with TRBJ2-6; tentative D call: TRBD2 (7 bases). Trimming cost V 2 bases and J 2 bases, with 19 bases left between them. The V gene's germline CDR1 is MNHEY and CDR2 SVGEGT. The CDR3 is made up of 19 amino acids.

The CDR3 DNA reads as TGTGCCAGCAGCGCCCTTGGGTCGGGAGCTTTCGATGAGCAGTTCTTC. As protein: CASSALGSGAFDEQFF. This sequence joins TRBV9 and TRBJ2-1; D may be TRBD2 (6 bases). V lost 3 bases, J lost 8 bases, and 21 bases lay in between. From germline, CDR1 is SGDLS and CDR2 YYNGEE. CDR3 length equals 16 residues.

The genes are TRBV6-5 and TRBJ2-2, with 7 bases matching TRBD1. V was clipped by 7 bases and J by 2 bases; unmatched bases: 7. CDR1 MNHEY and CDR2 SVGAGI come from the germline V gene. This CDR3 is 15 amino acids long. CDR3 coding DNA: TGTGCCAGCACGTGGGGGACAGTCAACACCGGGGAGCTGTTTTTT. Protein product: CASTWGTVNTGELFF.

CDR3 sequence: CASSSGTGWGNQPQHF. The CDR3 DNA is TGTGCCAGCAGTTCAGGAACAGGTTGGGGCAATCAGCCCCAGCATTTT. The chain employs TRBV28 and TRBJ1-5; D is perhaps TRBD1 (5 bases). This CDR3 is built from 16 residues. V lost 4 bases and J 2 bases, leaving 15 bases between the germline ends. From germline, CDR1 is MDHEN and CDR2 SYDVKM.

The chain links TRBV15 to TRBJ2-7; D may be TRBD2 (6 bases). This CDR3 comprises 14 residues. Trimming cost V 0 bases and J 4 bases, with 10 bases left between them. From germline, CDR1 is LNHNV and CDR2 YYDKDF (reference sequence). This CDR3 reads CATSRDPGRYEQYF. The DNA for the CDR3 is TGTGCCACCAGCAGAGATCCGGGGAGGTACGAGCAGTACTTC.

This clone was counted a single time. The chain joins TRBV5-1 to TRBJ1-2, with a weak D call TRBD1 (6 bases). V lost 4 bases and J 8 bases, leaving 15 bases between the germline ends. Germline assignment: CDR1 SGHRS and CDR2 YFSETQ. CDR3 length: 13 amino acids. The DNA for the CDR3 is TGCGCCAGCAGCCCTGGTAGGGGGGTCGGCTACACCTTC. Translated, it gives CASSPGRGVGYTF.

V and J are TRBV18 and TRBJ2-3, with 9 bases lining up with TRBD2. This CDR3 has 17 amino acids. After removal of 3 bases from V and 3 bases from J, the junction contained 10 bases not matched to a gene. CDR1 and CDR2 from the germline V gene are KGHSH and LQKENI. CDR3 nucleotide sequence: TGTGCCAGCTCACCCCAGCGGGAGGTAATGCTAACAGATACGCAGTATTTT. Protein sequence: CASSPQREVMLTDTQYF.

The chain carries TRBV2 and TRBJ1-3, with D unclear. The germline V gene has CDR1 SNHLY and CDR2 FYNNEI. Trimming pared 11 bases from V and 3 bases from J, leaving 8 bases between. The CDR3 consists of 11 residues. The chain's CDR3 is CASAGGNTIYF. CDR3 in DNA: TGTGCCTCAGCAGGTGGAAACACCATATATTTT.

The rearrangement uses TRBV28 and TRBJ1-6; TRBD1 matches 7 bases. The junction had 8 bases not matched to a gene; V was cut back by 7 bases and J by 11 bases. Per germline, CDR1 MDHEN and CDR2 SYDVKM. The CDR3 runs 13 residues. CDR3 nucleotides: TGTGCCAGCACCATTCAGGGGGACACACCCCTCCACTTT. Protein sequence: CASTIQGDTPLHF.

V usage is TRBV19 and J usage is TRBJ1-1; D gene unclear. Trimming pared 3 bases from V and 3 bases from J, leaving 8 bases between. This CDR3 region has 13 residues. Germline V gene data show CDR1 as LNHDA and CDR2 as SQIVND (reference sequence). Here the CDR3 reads CASSIGRHTEAFF. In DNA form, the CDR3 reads TGTGCCAGTAGTATTGGCAGACACACTGAAGCTTTCTTT.

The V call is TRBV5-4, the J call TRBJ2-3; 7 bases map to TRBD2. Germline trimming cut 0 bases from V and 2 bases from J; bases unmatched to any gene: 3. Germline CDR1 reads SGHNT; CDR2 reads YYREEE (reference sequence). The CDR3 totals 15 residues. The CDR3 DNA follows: TGTGCCAGCAGCTTGGACGGGAGGATCACAGATACGCAGTATTTT. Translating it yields CASSLDGRITDTQYF.

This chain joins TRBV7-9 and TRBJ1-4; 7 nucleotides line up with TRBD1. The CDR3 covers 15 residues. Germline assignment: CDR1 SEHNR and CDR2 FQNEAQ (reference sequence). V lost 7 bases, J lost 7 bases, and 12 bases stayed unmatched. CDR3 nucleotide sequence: TGTGCCAGCACCACAGCACAGGGGCAGAGTGAAAAACTGTTTTTT. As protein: CASTTAQGQSEKLFF.

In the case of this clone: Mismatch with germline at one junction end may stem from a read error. The CDR3 spells CASSQVETSRVPNF. The CDR3 DNA sequence: TGCGCCAGCAGCCAAGTGGAGACTAGCCGAGTTCCCAACTTC. The gene calls are TRBV4-1 and TRBJ2-5, with 7 bases fitting TRBD2. The CDR3 consists of 14 residues. CDR1 and CDR2 from the germline V gene are MGHRA and YSYEKL.

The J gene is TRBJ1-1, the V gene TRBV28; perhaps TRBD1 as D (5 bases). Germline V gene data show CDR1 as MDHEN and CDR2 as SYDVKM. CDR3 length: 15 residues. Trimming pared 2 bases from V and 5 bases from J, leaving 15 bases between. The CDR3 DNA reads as TGTGCCAGCAGTTTACCCGGAGGGGCGAGTACTGAAGCTTTCTTT. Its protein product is CASSLPGGASTEAFF.

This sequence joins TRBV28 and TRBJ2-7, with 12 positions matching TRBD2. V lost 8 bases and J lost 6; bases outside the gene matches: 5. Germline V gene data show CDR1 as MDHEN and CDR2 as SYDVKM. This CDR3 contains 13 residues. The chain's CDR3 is CASLGLAGIEQYF. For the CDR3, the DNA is TGTGCCAGCCTTGGACTAGCGGGAATCGAGCAGTACTTC.

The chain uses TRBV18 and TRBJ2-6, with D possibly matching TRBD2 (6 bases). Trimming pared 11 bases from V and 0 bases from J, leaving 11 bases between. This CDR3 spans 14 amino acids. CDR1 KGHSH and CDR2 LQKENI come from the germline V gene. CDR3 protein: CAAAGISGANVLTF. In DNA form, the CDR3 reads TGTGCCGCAGCGGGTATCTCTGGGGCCAACGTCCTGACTTTC.

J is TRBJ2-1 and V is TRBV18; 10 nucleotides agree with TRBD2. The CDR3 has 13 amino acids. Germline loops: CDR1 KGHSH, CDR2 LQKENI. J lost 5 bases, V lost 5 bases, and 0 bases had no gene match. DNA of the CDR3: TGTGCCAGCTCAGGACTAGCGGACAATGAGCAGTTCTTC. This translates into CASSGLADNEQFF.

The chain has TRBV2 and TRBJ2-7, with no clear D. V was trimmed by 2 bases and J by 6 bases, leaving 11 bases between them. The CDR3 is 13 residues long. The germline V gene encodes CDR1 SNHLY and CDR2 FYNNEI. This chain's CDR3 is CASSERRILEQYF. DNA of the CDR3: TGTGCCAGCAGTGAACGGCGGATCCTCGAGCAGTACTTC.

The DNA of the CDR3 is TGTGCCAGCAGCTCCCAAAACAGAACATTCTACGGCAATGAGCAGTTCTTC. Translating it yields CASSSQNRTFYGNEQFF. This chain connects TRBV3-1 (or the pseudogene TRBV3-2) to TRBJ2-1, with D unclear. The germline V gene has CDR1 LGHDT and CDR2 YNNKEL (reference sequence). The V end lost 5 bases, the J end lost 6 bases, and 23 bases lay between the germline ends. The CDR3 runs to 17 residues.

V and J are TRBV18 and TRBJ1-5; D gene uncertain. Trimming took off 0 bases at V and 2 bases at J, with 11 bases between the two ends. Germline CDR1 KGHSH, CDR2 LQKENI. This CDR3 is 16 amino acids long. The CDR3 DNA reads TGTGCCAGCTCACCACCAGGACCTTGGGGCAATCAGCCCCAGCATTTT. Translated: CASSPPGPWGNQPQHF.

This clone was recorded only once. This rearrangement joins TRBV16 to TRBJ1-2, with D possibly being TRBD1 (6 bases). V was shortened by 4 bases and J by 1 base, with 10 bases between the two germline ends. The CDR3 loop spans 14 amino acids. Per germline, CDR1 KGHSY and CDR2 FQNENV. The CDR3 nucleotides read TGTGCCAGCAGCCCCGGACAGTTTAACTATGGCTACACCTTC. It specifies CASSPGQFNYGYTF. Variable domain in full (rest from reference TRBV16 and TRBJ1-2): GEEVAQTPKHLVRGEGQKAKLYCAPIKGHSYVFWYQQVLKNEFKFLISFQNENVFDETGMPKERFSAKCLPNSPCSLEIQATKLEDSAVYFCASSPGQFNYGYTFGSGTRLTVV.

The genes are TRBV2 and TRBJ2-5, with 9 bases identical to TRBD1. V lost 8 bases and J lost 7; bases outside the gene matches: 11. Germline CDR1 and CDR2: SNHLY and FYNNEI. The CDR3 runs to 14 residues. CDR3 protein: CASRTGVYFSTQYF. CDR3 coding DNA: TGTGCCAGCCGGACAGGGGTTTATTTCTCGACCCAGTACTTC.

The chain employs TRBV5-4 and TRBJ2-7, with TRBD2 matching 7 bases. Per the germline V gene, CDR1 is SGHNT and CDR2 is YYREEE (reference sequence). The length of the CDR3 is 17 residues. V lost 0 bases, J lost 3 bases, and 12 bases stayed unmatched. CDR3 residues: CASSLDPWASGIYEQYF. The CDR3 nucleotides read TGTGCCAGCAGCTTGGATCCGTGGGCTAGCGGAATCTACGAGCAGTACTTC.

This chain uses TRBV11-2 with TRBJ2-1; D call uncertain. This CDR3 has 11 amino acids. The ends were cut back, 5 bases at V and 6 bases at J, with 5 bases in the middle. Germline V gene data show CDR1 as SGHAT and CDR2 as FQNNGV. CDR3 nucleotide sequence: TGTGCCAGCAGCCTCTTCAATGAGCAGTTCTTC. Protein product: CASSLFNEQFF.

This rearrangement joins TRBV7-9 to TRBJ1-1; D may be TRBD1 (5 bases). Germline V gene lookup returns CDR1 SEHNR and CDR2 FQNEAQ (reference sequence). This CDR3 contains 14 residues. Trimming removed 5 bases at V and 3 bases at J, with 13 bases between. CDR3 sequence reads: CASSRTREDTEAFF. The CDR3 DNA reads TGTGCCAGCAGCCGCACCAGGGAGGACACTGAAGCTTTCTTT.

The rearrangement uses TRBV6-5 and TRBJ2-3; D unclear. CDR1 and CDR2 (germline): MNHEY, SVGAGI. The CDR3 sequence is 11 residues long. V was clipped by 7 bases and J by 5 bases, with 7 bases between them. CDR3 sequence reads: CASILGDTQYF. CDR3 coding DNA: TGTGCCAGCATCCTGGGAGATACGCAGTATTTT.

The CDR3 DNA reads TGTGCCAGCAGTGTGCAGGGCGGAACCAATGAGCAGTTCTTC. This encodes CASSVQGGTNEQFF. The chain is built from TRBV25-1 and TRBJ2-1, with D possibly matching TRBD1 (5 bases). The CDR3 contains 14 residues. The V gene's germline CDR1 is MGHDK and CDR2 SYGVNS. Trimming took off 4 bases at V and 6 bases at J, with 13 bases between the two ends.

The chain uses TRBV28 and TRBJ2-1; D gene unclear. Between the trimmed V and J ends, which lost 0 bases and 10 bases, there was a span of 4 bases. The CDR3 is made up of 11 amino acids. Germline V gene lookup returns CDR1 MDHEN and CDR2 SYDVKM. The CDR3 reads CASSLWQEQFF. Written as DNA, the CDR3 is TGTGCCAGCAGTTTATGGCAGGAGCAGTTCTTC.